This T cell receptor beta chain was profiled in a study of Graves' ophthalmopathy and Graves' hyperthyroidism. There are many counts of this clonotype. Amplification of the TCR beta CDR3 regions used RNA transcripts (as template). Scientists carried out first-round RT-PCR using HTBI primers and then a second-round multiplex PCR. MiXCR, run by TCRdb on the multiplex PCR reads, gives a single entry per CDR3 protein. Among about 400,000 distinct CDR3 sequences listed, about 17% were seen once. Sequenced input: peripheral blood. The TCR comes from a woman under 30 with Graves' ophthalmopathy.

This chain's CDR3 is CASSPPRRDTFTGANVLTF. The CDR3 DNA reads TGTGCCAGCAGCCCCCCCCGGAGGGACACCTTCACTGGGGCCAACGTCCTGACTTTC. This sequence joins TRBV28 and TRBJ2-6; either TRBD1 or TRBD2 may supply D (6 bases each). V gave up 6 bases and J gave up 2 bases, with 23 bases separating them. Germline V gives CDR1 MDHEN, CDR2 SYDVKM. The CDR3 spans 19 residues.